Sequencing of this T cell receptor (beta chain) was carried out in a study of OX40 agonist ivuxolimab in advanced cancers. Study at large: The study gave patients intravenous ivuxolimab at 0.01 to 10 mg/kg every 2 weeks. Subjects had a mean age of roughly 60 years, with a range of 23 to 79; more than 70% were male.

The study, taken as a whole, reports: No antigen was identified for the clonally expanded peripheral T cells.

The CDR3 runs to 15 residues. Germline V gene data show CDR1 as SGDLS and CDR2 as YYNGEE. Trimming took 0 bases from V and 2 from J, leaving 9 bases between them. Patients with autoimmune history or systemic immunosuppression were excluded. A word on this clone: The antigen remains undetermined. The sample carries other DNA sequences with the same CDR3.

Only in-frame clones appear in the TCRdb table, and some are missing; sequencing was by immunoSEQ multiplex PCR. The data contain 52,000 or so clones, about 93% of them singletons. This sample comprised CD4+ or CD8+ T cells sorted from blood, obtained in a trial of the OX40 agonist ivuxolimab. This TCR was recovered from an adult with an advanced solid tumor such as melanoma, head and neck, liver or kidney cancer. This chain uses TRBV9 with TRBJ2-1; the D gene is possibly TRBD2 (6 bases). CDR3 loop: CASSVGGGTYNEQFF. The CDR3 bases are TGTGCCAGCAGCGTAGGGGGCGGGACCTACAATGAGCAGTTCTTC.